These 8 T cell receptor beta chains came from one sample sequenced in a study of early T cells in non-severe SARS-CoV-2 infection. In TCRdb, the 5' RACE reads were re-called with MiXCR into one record per CDR3 protein. The sample lists about 99,000 distinct CDR3 sequences, around a sixth seen once, with roughly 1.2% in the top ten. The sample was whole blood. These receptors all come from an adult who was a healthcare worker with PCR-confirmed SARS-CoV-2 infection or an uninfected control (not recorded which).

This clonotype was observed a handful of times. This chain connects TRBV12-5 to TRBJ2-1; maybe TRBD1 (5 bases). Trimming took off 3 bases at V and 0 bases at J, with 12 bases between the two ends. CDR3 length: 16 residues. Germline-derived CDR1 and CDR2 are LGHNT and FRNRAP. The CDR3 sequence: CASGFTGQSSYNEQFF. In DNA form, the CDR3 reads TGTGCTAGTGGTTTCACAGGACAAAGCTCCTACAATGAGCAGTTCTTC.

This clonotype was seen repeatedly, ten times or more. The genes are TRBV6-2 or TRBV6-3 and TRBJ1-5, with D possibly being TRBD1 (6 bases). From germline, CDR1 is MNHEY and CDR2 SVGEGT. The CDR3 covers 16 residues. The V end was cut by 0 bases, the J end by 2 bases, with 11 bases between. The CDR3 DNA reads as TGTGCCAGCAGTTACTCGAGCAGGGGAGGCAATCAGCCCCAGCATTTT. Its protein is CASSYSSRGGNQPQHF.

In this sample, this clonotype turned up a few times. The chain combines TRBV20-1 with TRBJ1-6; maybe TRBD1 (6 bases). The CDR3 is made up of 12 amino acids. Trimming removed 6 bases from V and 6 bases from J, with 9 bases in between. Germline CDR1 reads DFQATT; CDR2 reads SNEGSKA (reference sequence). The CDR3 sequence: CSAEGGNSPLHF. CDR3 in DNA: TGCAGTGCGGAAGGGGGTAATTCACCCCTCCACTTT.

This clonotype was counted a few times. This chain joins TRBV25-1 and TRBJ1-4, with D possibly being TRBD1 (5 bases). This CDR3 is 15 amino acids long. Per the germline V gene, CDR1 is MGHDK and CDR2 is SYGVNS. Trimming stripped 2 bases from V and 8 bases from J, with 15 bases between. The CDR3 here is CASSESLGVAEKLFF. Written as DNA, the CDR3 is TGTGCCAGCAGTGAAAGTCTGGGGGTAGCGGAAAAACTGTTTTTT.

The CDR3 reads CASSFLQGQGLYNSPLHF. CDR3 DNA sequence: TGTGCCAGCAGTTTCCTACAAGGACAGGGCCTCTATAATTCACCCCTCCACTTT. The rearrangement links TRBV27 to TRBJ1-6; 8 bases are shared with TRBD1. The V gene end was trimmed by 3 bases and the J gene end by 3 bases; junction bases not matched to a gene: 10. Germline assignment: CDR1 MNHEY and CDR2 SMNVEV (reference sequence). The CDR3 is 18 amino acids.

The chain is built from TRBV29-1 and TRBJ1-1; no reliable D call. The CDR3 is 13 amino acids. Germline V gene data show CDR1 as SQVTM and CDR2 as ANQGSEA. V was cut by 7 bases and J by 1 base, with 13 bases left in between. In nucleotides, the CDR3 is TGCAGCGCCCGGACGGGAGGGAACACTGAAGCTTTCTTT. This translates into CSARTGGNTEAFF.

The V gene is TRBV11-2, the J gene TRBJ2-5; D is undetermined. Trimming cost V 4 bases and J 3 bases, with 15 bases left between them. The CDR3 covers 15 residues. Germline lookup yields CDR1 SGHAT and CDR2 FQNNGV. Here the CDR3 DNA reads TGTGCCAGCAGCTCGCGGTTCGACGGAAAAGAGACCCAGTACTTC. This sequence encodes CASSSRFDGKETQYF.

This chain uses TRBV30 with TRBJ1-6; D is perhaps TRBD1 (5 bases). V was shortened by 4 bases and J by 0 bases, with 13 bases between the two germline ends. The CDR3 runs to 16 residues. CDR1 is GTSNPN and CDR2 is SVGIG in the germline V gene (reference sequence). The CDR3 coding sequence is TGTGCCTGGACCCGGGGGTCTAGCTCCTATAATTCACCCCTCCACTTT. Encoded protein: CAWTRGSSSYNSPLHF.